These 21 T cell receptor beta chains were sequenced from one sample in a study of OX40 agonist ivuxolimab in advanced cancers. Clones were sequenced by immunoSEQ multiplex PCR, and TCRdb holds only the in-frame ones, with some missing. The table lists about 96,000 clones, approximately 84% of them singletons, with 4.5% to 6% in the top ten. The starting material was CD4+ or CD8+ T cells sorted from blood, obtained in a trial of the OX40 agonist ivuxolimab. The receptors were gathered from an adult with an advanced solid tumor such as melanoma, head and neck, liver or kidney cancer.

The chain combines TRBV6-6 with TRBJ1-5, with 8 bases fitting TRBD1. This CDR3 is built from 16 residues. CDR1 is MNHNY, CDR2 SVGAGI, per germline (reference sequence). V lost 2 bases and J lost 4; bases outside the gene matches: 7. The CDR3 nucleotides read TGTGCCAGCAGTTACAACCCGGACAGGGTGAATCAGCCCCAGCATTTT. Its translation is CASSYNPDRVNQPQHF.

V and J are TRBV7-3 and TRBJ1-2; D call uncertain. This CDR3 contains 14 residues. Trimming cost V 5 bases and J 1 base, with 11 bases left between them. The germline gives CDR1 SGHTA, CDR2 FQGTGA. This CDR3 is CASSPSRDNYGYTF. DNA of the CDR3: TGTGCCAGCAGCCCCTCCCGGGATAACTATGGCTACACCTTC.

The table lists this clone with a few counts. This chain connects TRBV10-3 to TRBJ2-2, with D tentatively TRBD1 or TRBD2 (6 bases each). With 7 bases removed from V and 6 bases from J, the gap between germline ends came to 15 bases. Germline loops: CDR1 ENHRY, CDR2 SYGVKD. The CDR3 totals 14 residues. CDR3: CAINPGGGSGELFF. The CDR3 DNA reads TGTGCCATCAACCCCGGGGGCGGATCCGGGGAGCTGTTTTTT.

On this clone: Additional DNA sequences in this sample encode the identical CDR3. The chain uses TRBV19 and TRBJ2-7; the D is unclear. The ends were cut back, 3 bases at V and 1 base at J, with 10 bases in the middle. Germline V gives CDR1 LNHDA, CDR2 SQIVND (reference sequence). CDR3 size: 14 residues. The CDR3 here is CASSIMGSSYEQYF. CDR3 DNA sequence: TGTGCCAGTAGTATTATGGGTTCTTCCTACGAGCAGTACTTC. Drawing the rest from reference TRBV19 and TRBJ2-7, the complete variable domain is DGGITQSPKYLFRKEGQNVTLSCEQNLNHDAMYWYRQDPGQGLRLIYYSQIVNDFQKGDIAEGYSVSREKKESFPLTVTSAQKNPTAFYLCASSIMGSSYEQYFGPGTRLTVT.

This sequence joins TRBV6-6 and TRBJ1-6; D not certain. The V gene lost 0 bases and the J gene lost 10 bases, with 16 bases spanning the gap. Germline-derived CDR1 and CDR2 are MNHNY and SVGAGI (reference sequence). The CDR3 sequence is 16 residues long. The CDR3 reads CASSYSLTSVISPLHF. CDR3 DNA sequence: TGTGCCAGCAGTTACTCCTTGACAAGTGTGATATCACCCCTCCACTTT.

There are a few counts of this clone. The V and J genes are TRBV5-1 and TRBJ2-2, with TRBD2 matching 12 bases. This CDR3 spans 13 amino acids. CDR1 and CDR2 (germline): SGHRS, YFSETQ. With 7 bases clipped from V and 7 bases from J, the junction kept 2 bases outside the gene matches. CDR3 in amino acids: CASRTSGNGELFF. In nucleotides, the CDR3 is TGCGCCAGCCGGACTAGCGGGAACGGGGAGCTGTTTTTT.

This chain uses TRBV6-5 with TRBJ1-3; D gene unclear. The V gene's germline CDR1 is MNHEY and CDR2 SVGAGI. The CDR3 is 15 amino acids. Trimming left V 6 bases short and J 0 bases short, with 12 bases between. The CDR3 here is CASRLDGNSGNTIYF. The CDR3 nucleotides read TGTGCCAGCAGACTAGACGGGAACTCTGGAAACACCATATATTTT.

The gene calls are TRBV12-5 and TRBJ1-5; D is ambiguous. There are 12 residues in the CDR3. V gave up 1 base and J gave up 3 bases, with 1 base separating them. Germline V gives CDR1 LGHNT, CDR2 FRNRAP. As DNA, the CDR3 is TGTGCTAGTGGTTTGGACAATCAGCCCCAGCATTTT. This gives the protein CASGLDNQPQHF.

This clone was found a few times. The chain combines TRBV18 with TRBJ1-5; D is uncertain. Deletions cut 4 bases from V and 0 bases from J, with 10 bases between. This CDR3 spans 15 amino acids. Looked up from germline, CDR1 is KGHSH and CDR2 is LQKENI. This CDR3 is CASSLSANSNQPQHF. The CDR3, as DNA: TGTGCCAGCTCACTATCCGCAAATAGCAATCAGCCCCAGCATTTT.

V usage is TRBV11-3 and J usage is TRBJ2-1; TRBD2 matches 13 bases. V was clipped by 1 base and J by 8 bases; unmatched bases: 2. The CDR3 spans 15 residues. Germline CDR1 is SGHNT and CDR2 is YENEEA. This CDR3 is CASSLGLAGGDEQFF. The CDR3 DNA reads TGTGCCAGCAGCTTAGGACTAGCGGGAGGCGATGAGCAGTTCTTC. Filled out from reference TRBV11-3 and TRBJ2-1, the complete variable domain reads EAGVVQSPRYKIIEKKQPVAFWCNPISGHNTLYWYLQNLGQGPELLIRYENEEAVDDSQLPKDRFSAERLKGVDSTLKIQPAELGDSAVYLCASSLGLAGGDEQFFGPGTRLTVL.

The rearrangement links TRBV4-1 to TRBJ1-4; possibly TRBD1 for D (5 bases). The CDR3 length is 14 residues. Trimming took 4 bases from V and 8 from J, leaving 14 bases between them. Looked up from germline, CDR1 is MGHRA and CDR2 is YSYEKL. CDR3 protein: CASSRTGLGEKLFF. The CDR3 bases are TGCGCCAGCAGCCGCACGGGGCTGGGCGAAAAACTGTTTTTT.

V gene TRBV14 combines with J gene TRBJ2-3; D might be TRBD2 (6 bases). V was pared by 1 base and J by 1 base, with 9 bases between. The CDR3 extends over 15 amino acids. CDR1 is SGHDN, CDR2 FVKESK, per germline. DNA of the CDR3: TGTGCCAGCAGCCAAGTTACGGGAGGCACAGATACGCAGTATTTT. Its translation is CASSQVTGGTDTQYF.

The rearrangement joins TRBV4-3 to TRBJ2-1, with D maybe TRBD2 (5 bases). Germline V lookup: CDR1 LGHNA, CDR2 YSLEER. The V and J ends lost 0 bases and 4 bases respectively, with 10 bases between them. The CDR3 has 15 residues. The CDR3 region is CASSQDRGIYNEQFF. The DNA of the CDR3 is TGCGCCAGCAGCCAAGATCGAGGGATTTACAATGAGCAGTTCTTC.

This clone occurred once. The CDR3 loop is CATSRDLSPGNTIYF. The CDR3, as DNA: TGTGCCACCAGCAGGGATCTAAGTCCCGGAAACACCATATATTTT. V gene TRBV15 combines with J gene TRBJ1-3; D uncertain. This CDR3 spans 15 amino acids. Per germline, CDR1 LNHNV and CDR2 YYDKDF (reference sequence). V shed 3 bases and J shed 4 bases, with 13 bases lying between them.

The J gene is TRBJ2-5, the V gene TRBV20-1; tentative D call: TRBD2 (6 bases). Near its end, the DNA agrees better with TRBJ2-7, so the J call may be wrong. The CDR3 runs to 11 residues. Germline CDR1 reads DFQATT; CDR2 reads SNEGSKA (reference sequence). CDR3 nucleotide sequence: TGCAGTGCTAGGACTAGTTTCGAGCAGTACTTC. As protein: CSARTSFEQYF.

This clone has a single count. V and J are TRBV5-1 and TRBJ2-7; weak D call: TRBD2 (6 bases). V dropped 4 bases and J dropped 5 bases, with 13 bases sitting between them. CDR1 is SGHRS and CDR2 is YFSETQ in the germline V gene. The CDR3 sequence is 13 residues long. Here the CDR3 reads CASSTGTANEQYF. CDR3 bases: TGCGCCAGCAGCACCGGGACTGCTAACGAGCAGTACTTC.

The CDR3 here is CASSLRGDEQFF. The CDR3 nucleotides are TGTGCCAGCAGTTTAAGGGGGGATGAGCAGTTCTTC. The chain has TRBV27 and TRBJ2-1; D may be TRBD1 or TRBD2 (6 bases each). Germline V gene sequence: CDR1 MNHEY, CDR2 SMNVEV (reference sequence). Deletions cut 2 bases from V and 8 bases from J, with 7 bases between. CDR3 size: 12 residues.

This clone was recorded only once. CDR3 in DNA: TGTGCCAGCTCACCGGTACCGGGTCGGAGGGGTTACCAAGAGACCCAGTACTTC. Protein sequence: CASSPVPGRRGYQETQYF. This chain joins TRBV18 and TRBJ2-5; the D gene is possibly TRBD2 (6 bases). Germline values: CDR1 KGHSH, CDR2 LQKENI. V was shortened by 3 bases and J by 0 bases, with 20 bases between the two germline ends. There are 18 residues in the CDR3. Using reference TRBV18 and TRBJ2-5 for the parts outside the CDR3, the full variable domain is NAGVMQNPRHLVRRRGQEARLRCSPMKGHSHVYWYRQLPEEGLKFMVYLQKENIIDESGMPKERFSAEFPKEGPSILRIQQVVRGDSAAYFCASSPVPGRRGYQETQYFGPGTRLLVL.

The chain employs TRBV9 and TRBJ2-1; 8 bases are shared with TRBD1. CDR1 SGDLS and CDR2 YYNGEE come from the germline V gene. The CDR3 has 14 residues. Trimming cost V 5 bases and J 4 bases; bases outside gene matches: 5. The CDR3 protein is CASSSQGDYNEQFF. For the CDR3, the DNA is TGTGCCAGCAGTTCACAGGGGGATTACAATGAGCAGTTCTTC.

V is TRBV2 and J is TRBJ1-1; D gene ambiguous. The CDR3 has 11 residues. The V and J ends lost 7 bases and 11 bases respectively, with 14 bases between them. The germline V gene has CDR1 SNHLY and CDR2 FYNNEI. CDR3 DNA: TGTGCCAGCACGGAGGTGCTGGGGGCTTTCTTT. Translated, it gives CASTEVLGAFF.

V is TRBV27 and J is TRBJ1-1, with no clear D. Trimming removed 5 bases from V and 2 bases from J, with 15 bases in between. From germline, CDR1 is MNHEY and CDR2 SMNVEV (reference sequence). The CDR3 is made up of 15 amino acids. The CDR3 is CASSPTVIINTEAFF. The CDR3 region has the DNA TGTGCCAGCAGTCCCACAGTCATAATAAACACTGAAGCTTTCTTT.